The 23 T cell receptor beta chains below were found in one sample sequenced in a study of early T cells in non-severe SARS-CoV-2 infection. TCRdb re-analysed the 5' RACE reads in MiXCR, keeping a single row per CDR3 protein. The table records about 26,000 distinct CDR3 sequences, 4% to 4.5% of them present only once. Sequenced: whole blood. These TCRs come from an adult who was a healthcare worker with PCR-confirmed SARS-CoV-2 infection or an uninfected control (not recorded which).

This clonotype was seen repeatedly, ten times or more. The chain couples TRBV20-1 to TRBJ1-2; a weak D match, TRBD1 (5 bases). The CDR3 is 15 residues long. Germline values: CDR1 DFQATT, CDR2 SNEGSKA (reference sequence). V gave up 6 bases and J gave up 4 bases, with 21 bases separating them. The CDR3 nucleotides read TGCAGTGCCCTACCACCTAACCGACAGATCTATGGCTACACCTTC. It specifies CSALPPNRQIYGYTF.

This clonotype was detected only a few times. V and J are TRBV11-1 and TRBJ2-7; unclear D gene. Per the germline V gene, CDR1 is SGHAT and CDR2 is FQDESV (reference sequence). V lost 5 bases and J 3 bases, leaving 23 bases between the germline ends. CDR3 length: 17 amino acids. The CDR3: CASSPQTGGLWDYEQYF. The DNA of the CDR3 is TGTGCCAGCAGCCCCCAGACTGGCGGTCTCTGGGACTACGAGCAGTACTTC.

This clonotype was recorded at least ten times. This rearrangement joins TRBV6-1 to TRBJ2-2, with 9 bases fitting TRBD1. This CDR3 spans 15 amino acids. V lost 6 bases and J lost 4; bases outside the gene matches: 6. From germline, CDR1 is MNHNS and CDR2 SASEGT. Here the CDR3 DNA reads TGTGCCAGCAGGACAGACAGGGGGGGCACCGGGGAGCTGTTTTTT. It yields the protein CASRTDRGGTGELFF.

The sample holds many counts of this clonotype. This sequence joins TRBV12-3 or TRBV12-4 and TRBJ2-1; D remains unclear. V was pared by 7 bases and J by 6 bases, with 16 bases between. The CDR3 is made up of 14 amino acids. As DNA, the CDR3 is TGTGCCAGCACCAAGGGCCTGGGCCCCAATGAGCAGTTCTTC. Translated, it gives CASTKGLGPNEQFF.

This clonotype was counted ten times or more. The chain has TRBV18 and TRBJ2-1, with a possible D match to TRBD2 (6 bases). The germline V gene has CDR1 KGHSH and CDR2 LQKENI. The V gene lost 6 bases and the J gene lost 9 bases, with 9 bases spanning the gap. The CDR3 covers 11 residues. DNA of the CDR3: TGTGCCAGCTCCAGGGAGGCTGAGCAGTTCTTC. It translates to CASSREAEQFF.

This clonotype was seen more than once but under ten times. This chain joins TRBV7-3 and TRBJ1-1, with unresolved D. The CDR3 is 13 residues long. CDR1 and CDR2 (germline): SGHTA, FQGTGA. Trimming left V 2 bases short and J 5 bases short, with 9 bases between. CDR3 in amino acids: CASSLELRTEAFF. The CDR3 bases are TGTGCCAGCAGCTTAGAGTTGAGGACTGAAGCTTTCTTT.

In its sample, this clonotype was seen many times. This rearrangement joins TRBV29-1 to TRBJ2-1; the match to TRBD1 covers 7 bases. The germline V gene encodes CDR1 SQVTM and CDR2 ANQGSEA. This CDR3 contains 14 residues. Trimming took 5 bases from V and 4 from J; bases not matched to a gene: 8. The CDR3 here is CSVKGGGGYNEQFF. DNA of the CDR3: TGCAGCGTTAAAGGGGGCGGAGGTTACAATGAGCAGTTCTTC.

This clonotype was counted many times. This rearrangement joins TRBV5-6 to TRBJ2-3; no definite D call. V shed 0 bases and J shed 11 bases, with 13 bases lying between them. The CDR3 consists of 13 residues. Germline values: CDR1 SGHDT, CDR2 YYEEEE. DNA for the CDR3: TGTGCCAGCAGCTTGGATGGGCCTCGACAGCAGTATTTT. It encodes CASSLDGPRQQYF.

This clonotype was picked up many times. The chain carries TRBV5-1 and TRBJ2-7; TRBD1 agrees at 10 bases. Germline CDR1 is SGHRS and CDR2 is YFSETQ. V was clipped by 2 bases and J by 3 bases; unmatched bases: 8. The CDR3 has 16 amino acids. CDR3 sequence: CASSFAGGTGDYEQYF. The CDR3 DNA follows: TGCGCCAGCAGCTTCGCCGGGGGGACAGGGGACTACGAGCAGTACTTC.

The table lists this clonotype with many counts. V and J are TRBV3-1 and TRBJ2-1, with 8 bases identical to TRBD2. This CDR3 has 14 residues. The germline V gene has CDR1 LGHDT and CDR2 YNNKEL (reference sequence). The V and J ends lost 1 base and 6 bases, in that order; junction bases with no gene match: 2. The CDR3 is CASSQGGTSNEQFF. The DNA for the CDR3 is TGTGCCAGCAGCCAAGGCGGGACTAGCAATGAGCAGTTCTTC.

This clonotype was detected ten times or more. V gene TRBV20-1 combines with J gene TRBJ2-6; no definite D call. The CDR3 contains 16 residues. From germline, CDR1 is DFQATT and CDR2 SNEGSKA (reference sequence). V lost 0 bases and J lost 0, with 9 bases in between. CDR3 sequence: CSAREQLLSGANVLTF. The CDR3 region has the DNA TGCAGTGCTAGAGAGCAGCTCCTCTCTGGGGCCAACGTCCTGACTTTC.

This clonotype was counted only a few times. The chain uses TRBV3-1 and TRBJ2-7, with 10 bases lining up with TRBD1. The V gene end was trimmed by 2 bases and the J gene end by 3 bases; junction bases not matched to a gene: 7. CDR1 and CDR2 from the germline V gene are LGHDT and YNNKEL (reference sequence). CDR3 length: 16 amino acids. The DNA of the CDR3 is TGTGCCAGCAGCCAACCCCCCGGGACAGGGGACTACGAGCAGTACTTC. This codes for CASSQPPGTGDYEQYF.

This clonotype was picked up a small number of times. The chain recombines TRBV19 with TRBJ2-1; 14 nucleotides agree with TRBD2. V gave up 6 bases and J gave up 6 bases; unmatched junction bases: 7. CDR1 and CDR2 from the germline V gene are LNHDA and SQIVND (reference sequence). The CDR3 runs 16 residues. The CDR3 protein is CASSRLGTSGSNEQFF. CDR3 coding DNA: TGTGCCAGTAGCCGATTGGGGACTAGCGGGAGCAATGAGCAGTTCTTC.

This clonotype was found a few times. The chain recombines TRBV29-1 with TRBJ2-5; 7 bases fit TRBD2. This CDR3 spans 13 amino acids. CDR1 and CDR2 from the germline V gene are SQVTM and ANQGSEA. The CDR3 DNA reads TGCGGCTGGAGCCTATGGGGGGGAGAGACCCAGTACTTC. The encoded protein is CGWSLWGGETQYF.

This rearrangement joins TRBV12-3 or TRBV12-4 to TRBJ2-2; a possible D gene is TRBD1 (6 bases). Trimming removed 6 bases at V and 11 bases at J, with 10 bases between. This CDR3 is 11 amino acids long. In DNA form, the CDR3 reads TGTGCCAGCAGCTTCGGGACAGAGCTGTTTTTT. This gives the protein CASSFGTELFF.

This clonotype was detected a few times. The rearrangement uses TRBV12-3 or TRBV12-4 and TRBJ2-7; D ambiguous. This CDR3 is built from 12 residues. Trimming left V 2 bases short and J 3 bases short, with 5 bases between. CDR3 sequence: CASSLSHYEQYF. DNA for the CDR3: TGTGCCAGCAGTTTATCCCACTACGAGCAGTACTTC.

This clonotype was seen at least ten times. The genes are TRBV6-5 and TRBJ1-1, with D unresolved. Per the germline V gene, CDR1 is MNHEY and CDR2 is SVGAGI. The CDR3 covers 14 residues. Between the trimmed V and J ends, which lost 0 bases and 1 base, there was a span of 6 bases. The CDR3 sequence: CASSYSASNTEAFF. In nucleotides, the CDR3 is TGTGCCAGCAGTTACTCGGCCTCGAACACTGAAGCTTTCTTT.

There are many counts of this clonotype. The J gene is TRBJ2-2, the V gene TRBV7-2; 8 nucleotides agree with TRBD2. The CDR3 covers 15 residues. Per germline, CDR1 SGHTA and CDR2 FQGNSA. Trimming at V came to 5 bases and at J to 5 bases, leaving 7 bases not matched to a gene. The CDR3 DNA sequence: TGTGCCAGCAGCACCAAGACTAGCGTAACCGGGGAGCTGTTTTTT. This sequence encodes CASSTKTSVTGELFF.

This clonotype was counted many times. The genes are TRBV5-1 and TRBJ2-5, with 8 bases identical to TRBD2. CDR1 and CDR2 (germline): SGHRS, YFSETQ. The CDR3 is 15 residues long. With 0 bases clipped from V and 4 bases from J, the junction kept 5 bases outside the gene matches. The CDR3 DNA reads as TGCGCCAGCAGCTTGGACGGGAGGGCCCGAGAGACCCAGTACTTC. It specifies CASSLDGRARETQYF. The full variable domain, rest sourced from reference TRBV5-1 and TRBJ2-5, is KAGVTQTPRYLIKTRGQQVTLSCSPISGHRSVSWYQQTPGQGLQFLFEYFSETQRNKGNFPGRFSGRQFSNSRSEMNVSTLELGDSALYLCASSLDGRARETQYFGPGTRLLVL.

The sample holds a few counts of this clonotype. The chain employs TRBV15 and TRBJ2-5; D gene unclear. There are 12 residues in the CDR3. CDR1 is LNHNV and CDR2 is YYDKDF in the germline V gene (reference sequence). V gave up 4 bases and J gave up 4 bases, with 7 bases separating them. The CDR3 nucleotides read TGTGCCACCAGCAAGGGCGTAGAGACCCAGTACTTC. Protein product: CATSKGVETQYF.

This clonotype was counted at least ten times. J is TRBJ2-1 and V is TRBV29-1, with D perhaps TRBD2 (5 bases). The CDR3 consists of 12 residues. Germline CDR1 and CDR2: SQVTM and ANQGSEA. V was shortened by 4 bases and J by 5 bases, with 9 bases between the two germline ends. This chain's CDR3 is CSVAVGDNEQFF. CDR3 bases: TGCAGCGTTGCAGTGGGAGACAATGAGCAGTTCTTC.

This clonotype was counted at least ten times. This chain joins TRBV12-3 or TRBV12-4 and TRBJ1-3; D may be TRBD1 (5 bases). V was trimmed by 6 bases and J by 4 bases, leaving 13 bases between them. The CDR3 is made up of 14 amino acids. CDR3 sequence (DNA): TGTGCCAGCAGGGAGACAGCCGGCGGAAACACCATATATTTT. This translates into CASRETAGGNTIYF.

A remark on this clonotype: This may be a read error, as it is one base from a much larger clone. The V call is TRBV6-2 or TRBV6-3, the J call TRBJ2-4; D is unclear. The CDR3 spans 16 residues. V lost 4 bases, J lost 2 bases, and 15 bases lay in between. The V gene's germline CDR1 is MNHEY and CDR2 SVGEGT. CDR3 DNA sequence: TGTGCCAGCAGTTCGCCCCGGGTACTAACCAAAAACATTCAGTACTTC. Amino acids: CASSSPRVLTKNIQYF.